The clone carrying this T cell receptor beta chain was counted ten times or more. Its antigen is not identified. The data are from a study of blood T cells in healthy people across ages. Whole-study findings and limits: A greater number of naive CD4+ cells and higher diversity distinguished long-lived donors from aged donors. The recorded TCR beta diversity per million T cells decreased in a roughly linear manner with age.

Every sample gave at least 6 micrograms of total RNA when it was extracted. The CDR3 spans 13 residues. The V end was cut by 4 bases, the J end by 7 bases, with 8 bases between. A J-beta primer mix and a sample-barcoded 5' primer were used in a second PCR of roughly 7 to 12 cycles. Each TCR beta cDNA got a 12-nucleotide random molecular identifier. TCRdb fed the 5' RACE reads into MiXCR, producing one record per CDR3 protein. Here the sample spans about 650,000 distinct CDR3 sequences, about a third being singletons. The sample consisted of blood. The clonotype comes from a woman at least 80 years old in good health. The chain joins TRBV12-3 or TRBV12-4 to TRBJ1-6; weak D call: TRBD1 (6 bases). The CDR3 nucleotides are TGTGCCAGCAGTTCAGGGGACAATTCACCCCTCCACTTT. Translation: CASSSGDNSPLHF.